The clone carrying this T cell receptor (beta chain) was found many times. Antigen unknown. These data belong to a study of spatial heterogeneity in lung cancer. Study-level background: Detected beta-chain sequences consistently exceeded alpha-chain sequences. As counted in raw reads, each unique TCR and UMI combination appeared more than ten times on average. Study-level findings and limits: Among blood samples, ubiquitous expanded tumor TCRs appeared more at resection than at follow-up.

Unique molecular identifiers tagged every individual TCR cDNA molecule. One entry per CDR3 protein, called by TCRdb with MiXCR from the 5' RACE reads. The profile shows more than 8,000 distinct CDR3 sequences, over 7.5% of them singletons. Time point meaning: sample taken at primary tumor resection. Unsorted tumor, nontumor lung tissue or cryopreserved PBMC supplied the whole RNA. V was clipped by 5 bases and J by 5 bases, with 15 bases between them. This CDR3 has 15 amino acids. This TCR was sampled from a female donor with early-stage non-small cell lung cancer. The V and J genes are TRBV12-3 or TRBV12-4 and TRBJ1-4; D might be TRBD1 (5 bases). Sequenced here: PBMCs, sampled at surgery. CDR3 nucleotides: TGTGCCAGCAGTCTGTACGGGGGGGAGAATGAAAAACTGTTTTTT. This gives the protein CASSLYGGENEKLFF.